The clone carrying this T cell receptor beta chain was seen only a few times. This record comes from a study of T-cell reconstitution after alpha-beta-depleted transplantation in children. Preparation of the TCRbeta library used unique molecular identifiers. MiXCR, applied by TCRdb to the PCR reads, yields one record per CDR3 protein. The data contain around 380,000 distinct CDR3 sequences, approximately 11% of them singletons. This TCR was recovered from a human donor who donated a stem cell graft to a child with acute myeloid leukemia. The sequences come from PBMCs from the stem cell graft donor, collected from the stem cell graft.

The CDR3 nucleotides read TGTGCCAGCAGCTTAAGGGTTCTCTCCTACAATGAGCAGTTCTTC. The encoded protein is CASSLRVLSYNEQFF. The genes are TRBV7-2 and TRBJ2-1; D remains ambiguous. This CDR3 spans 15 amino acids. CDR1 SGHTA and CDR2 FQGNSA come from the germline V gene. V lost 2 bases to trimming and J lost 0 bases, with 8 bases between them.